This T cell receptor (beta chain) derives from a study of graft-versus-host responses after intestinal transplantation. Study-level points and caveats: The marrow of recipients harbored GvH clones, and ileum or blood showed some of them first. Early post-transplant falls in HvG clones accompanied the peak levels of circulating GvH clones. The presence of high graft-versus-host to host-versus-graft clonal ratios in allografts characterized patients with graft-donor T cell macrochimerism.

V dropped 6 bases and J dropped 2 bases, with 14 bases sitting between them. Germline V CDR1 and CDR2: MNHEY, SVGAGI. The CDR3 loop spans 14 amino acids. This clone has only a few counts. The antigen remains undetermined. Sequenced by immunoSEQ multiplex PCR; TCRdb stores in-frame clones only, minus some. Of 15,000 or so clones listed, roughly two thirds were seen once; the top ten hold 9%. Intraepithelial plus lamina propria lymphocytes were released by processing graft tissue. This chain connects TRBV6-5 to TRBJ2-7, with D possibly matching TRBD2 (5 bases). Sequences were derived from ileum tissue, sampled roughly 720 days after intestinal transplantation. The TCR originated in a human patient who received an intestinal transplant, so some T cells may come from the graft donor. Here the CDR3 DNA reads TGTGCCAGCAGGCCGGAGACTAACGCCTACGAGCAGTACTTC. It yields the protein CASRPETNAYEQYF.